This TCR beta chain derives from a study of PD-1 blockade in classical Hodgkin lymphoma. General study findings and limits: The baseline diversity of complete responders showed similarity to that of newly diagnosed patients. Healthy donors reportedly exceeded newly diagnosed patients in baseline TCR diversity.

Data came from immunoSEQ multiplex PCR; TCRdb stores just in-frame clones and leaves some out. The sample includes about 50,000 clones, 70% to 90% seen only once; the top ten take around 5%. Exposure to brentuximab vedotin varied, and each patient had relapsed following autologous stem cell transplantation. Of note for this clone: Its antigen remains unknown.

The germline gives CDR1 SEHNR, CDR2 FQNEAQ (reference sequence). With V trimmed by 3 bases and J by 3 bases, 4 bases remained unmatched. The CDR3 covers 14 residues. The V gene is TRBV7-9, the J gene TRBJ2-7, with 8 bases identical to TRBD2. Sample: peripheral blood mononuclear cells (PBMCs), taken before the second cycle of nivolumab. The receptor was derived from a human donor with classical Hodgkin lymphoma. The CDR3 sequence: CASSFGLAYYEQYF. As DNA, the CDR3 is TGTGCCAGCAGCTTCGGACTAGCCTACTACGAGCAGTACTTC.